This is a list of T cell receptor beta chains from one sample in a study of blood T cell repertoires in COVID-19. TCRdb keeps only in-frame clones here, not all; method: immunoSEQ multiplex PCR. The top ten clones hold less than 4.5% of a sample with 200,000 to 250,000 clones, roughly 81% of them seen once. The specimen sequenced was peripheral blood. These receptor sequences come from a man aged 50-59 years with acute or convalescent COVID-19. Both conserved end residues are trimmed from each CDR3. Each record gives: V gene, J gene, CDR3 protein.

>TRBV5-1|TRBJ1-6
ASSPDEGGRGSPLH
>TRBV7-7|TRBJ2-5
ASSLGLAGLETQY
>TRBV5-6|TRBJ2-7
ASSSGPLPPLYEQY
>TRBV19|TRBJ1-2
ASSPAFGPGGYT
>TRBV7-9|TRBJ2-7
ASSLAGLLAGASSYEQY
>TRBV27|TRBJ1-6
ASSLTGAGNSPLH
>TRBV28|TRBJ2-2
ASSPPGTGELF
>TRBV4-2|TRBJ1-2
ASSQAGQNYGYT
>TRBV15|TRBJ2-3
ATSRLAGTGSTDTQY
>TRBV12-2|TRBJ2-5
ASDPLRSLETQY
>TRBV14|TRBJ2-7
ASSQAGTSGSRQY
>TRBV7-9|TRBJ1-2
ASSSGTAFYGYT
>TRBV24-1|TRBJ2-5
ATSDPETQY
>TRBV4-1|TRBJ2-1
ASSQAGGTPLNEQF
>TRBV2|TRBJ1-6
ASSVLQGANSPLH
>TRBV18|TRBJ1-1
ASSPLASGINTEAF
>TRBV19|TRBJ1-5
ASSIVDRGRFFGNQPQH
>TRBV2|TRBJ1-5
ASSESDWTGGIGQPQH
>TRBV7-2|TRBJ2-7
ASSLGAGVGYEQY
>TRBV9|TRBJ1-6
ASSAHGSGVSNSPLH
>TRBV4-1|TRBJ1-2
ASSPPDRGYGYT
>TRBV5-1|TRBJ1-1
ASSLKVGSTEAF
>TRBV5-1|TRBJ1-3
ASTGAAGNTIY
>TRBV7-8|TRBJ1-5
ASSLAWTGTSNQPQH
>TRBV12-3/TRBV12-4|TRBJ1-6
ASRFGGSSPLH
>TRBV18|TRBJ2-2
ASSPRRENTGELF
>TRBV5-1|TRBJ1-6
ASSWAARKALGGSPLH
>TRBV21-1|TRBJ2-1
ASSRPTGEGRCDEQF
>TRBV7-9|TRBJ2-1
ASSLGNAGVGNEQF
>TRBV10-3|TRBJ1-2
AITSRGGNGYT
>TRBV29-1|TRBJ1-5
SVASGTQPQH
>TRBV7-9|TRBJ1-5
ASSPDGGGLGDQPQH
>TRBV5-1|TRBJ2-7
ASSMGLEGEQY
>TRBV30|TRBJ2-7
AWSVPGGSKGDEQY
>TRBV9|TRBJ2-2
ASSAPGTGATGELF
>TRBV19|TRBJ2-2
ASSSGQGFFGELF
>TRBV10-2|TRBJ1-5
ASSELDRATVYSNQPQH
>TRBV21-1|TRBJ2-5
ASSKERGGAWETQY
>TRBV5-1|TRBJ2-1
ASSLSPDYWF
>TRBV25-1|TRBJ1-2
ASSGHELQGAAQGYT
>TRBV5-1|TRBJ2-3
ASSLVPGESTDTQY
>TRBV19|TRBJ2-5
ASSILGQETQY
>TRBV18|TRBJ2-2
ASSPWTDHTGELF
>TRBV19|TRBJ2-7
ASSNTGNSYEQY
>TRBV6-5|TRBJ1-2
ASSPRGGTYGYT
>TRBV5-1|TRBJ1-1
ASSLRGLGEAF
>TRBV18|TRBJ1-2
ASANRGVVYGYT
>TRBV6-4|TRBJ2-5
ASAGETQY
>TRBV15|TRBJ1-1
ATSNNRGLGEAF
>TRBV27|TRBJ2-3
ASSLWSI